This entry features one TCR beta chain sequence. The data originate from a study of blood T cell repertoires in COVID-19. Study details: Samples representing acute and convalescent COVID-19 were sourced from the United States, Italy and Spain. The analysed material was cDNA or gDNA that came from T cells, B-cell-depleted T cells, or PBMCs.

Original processing notes: Amplification of reference gene primers provided the estimated nucleated cell counts. Assay: immunoSEQ multiplex PCR; the TCRdb copy retains only in-frame clones and omits some. V and J calls and clone size come straight from that table; D and trimming were deduced from the DNA. Of 150,000 or so clones in the sample, roughly 80% were seen once. Germline CDR1 LNHDA, CDR2 SQIVND (reference sequence). The V segment lost 5 bases and the J segment 0 bases; nucleotides outside the gene matches: 7. CDR3 size: 16 residues. Sequencing was performed on PBMCs or T cells enriched from blood (not recorded which). This clonotype originated in a middle-aged woman with acute COVID-19. V and J are TRBV19 and TRBJ1-3; 7 bases map to TRBD1. The CDR3 sequence: CASSARGTASGNTIYF. The CDR3 region has the DNA TGTGCCAGTAGTGCCCGTGGGACAGCCTCTGGAAACACCATATATTTT.